These 16 T cell receptor beta chains share one sample of origin, sequenced in a study of blood T cell repertoires in COVID-19. Profiled with immunoSEQ multiplex PCR; TCRdb holds only in-frame clones, not every one. The sample has approximately 300,000 clones; about nine tenths are singletons. The sequencing input was PBMCs or T cells enriched from blood (not recorded which). These receptors all come from a man aged 55 to 70 who had recovered from COVID-19.

The chain couples TRBV7-6 to TRBJ2-1; 13 positions agree with TRBD2. The CDR3 is made up of 17 amino acids. The V segment lost 0 bases and the J segment 6 bases; nucleotides outside the gene matches: 5. CDR1 is SGHVS, CDR2 FNYEAQ, per germline. CDR3 in amino acids: CASSLAVGTSGANEQFF. The CDR3 region has the DNA TGTGCCAGCAGCTTAGCGGTCGGGACTAGCGGGGCCAATGAGCAGTTCTTC.

This clone was observed a single time. V usage is TRBV7-8 and J usage is TRBJ1-2, with D hard to call. The CDR3 length is 16 residues. Germline-derived CDR1 and CDR2 are SGHVS and FQNEAQ. V lost 0 bases and J lost 3, with 14 bases in between. The chain's CDR3 is CASSLALTETHYGYTF. CDR3 in DNA: TGTGCCAGCAGCTTAGCGCTAACAGAAACCCACTATGGCTACACCTTC.

V gene TRBV6-5 combines with J gene TRBJ1-6; the D gene is possibly TRBD1 (6 bases). The CDR3 totals 13 residues. V lost 9 bases and J lost 8, with 14 bases in between. Germline loops: CDR1 MNHEY, CDR2 SVGAGI. The CDR3 DNA is TGTGCCAGTCGCAGGGGAGAGGATTCACCCCTCCACTTT. Translation: CASRRGEDSPLHF.

About this clone: Other DNA sequences in this specimen translate into the identical CDR3. The chain uses TRBV12-3 or TRBV12-4 and TRBJ1-1; D unclear. Trimming shortened V by 1 base and J by 3 bases, and 6 bases separated the two germline ends. There are 13 residues in the CDR3. This CDR3 is CASSLGAYTEAFF. CDR3 nucleotides: TGTGCCAGCAGTTTAGGGGCTTACACTGAAGCTTTCTTT.

The genes are TRBV5-4 and TRBJ1-2; TRBD1 is a possible D gene (6 bases). The CDR3 spans 14 residues. Germline CDR1 reads SGHNT; CDR2 reads YYREEE (reference sequence). V lost 7 bases to trimming and J lost 2 bases, with 15 bases between them. The CDR3 loop is CASGQMTGNYGYTF. The CDR3 bases are TGTGCCAGCGGACAAATGACAGGAAACTATGGCTACACCTTC.

V gene TRBV19 combines with J gene TRBJ1-2; 8 bases line up with TRBD1. The CDR3 totals 12 residues. The V gene's germline CDR1 is LNHDA and CDR2 SQIVND (reference sequence). Trimming cost V 8 bases and J 8 bases; bases outside gene matches: 7. The CDR3 DNA sequence: TGTGCCAGTCAGGGGGCCGGGTTGGGCTACACCTTC. Protein: CASQGAGLGYTF.

For this clone: The same CDR3 also results from other DNA sequences found in this sample. This chain connects TRBV7-2 to TRBJ2-1; TRBD2 might be the D (6 bases). Germline loops: CDR1 SGHTA, CDR2 FQGNSA. Trimming pared 3 bases from V and 0 bases from J, leaving 9 bases between. The CDR3 length is 15 residues. CDR3 in DNA: TGTGCCAGCAGCTTGACCGGGAGCTCCTACAATGAGCAGTTCTTC. Amino acids: CASSLTGSSYNEQFF.

V and J are TRBV5-5 and TRBJ2-7; TRBD2 is a possible D gene (5 bases). The germline CDR1 and CDR2 sequences are SGHKS and YYEKEE (reference sequence). With 4 bases removed from V and 6 bases from J, the gap between germline ends came to 17 bases. The CDR3 sequence is 14 residues long. CDR3 sequence (DNA): TGTGCCAGCAGCCCGGACTGGGGAAGGGCCGAGCAGTACTTC. Its protein is CASSPDWGRAEQYF.

The genes are TRBV6-5 and TRBJ1-2; 11 bases map to TRBD1. The CDR3 extends over 13 amino acids. Germline trimming cut 10 bases from V and 7 bases from J; bases unmatched to any gene: 8. Germline V gene data show CDR1 as MNHEY and CDR2 as SVGAGI. CDR3 coding DNA: TGTGCCATCCGGGACAGGGGGAGTAGTGGCTACACCTTC. Translated: CAIRDRGSSGYTF.

The chain combines TRBV6-1 with TRBJ2-4, with D possibly matching TRBD1 (6 bases). V lost 1 base and J 6 bases, leaving 7 bases between the germline ends. Looked up from germline, CDR1 is MNHNS and CDR2 is SASEGT. The CDR3 consists of 13 residues. The CDR3 DNA follows: TGTGCCAGCAGTGAAGACAGGGTAAACATTCAGTACTTC. Its translation is CASSEDRVNIQYF.

In the case of this clone: One end of the junction fails to match germline, which may point to a read error. The chain has TRBV3-1 (or the pseudogene TRBV3-2) and TRBJ2-7; D gene unclear. Germline CDR1 LGHDT, CDR2 YNNKEL (reference sequence). The CDR3 extends over 11 amino acids. CDR3: CASSQGYQQYF. The CDR3 coding sequence is TGTGCCAGCAGCCAGGGCTACCAGCAGTACTTC.

The V call is TRBV6-2 or TRBV6-3, the J call TRBJ1-5, with 7 bases fitting TRBD1. CDR3 size: 14 residues. Trimming cost V 5 bases and J 5 bases; bases outside gene matches: 6. CDR1 and CDR2 (germline): MNHEY, SVGEGT. The CDR3 region is CASSTRDSHQPQHF. DNA for the CDR3: TGTGCCAGCAGTACCCGGGACAGCCATCAGCCCCAGCATTTT.

The V call is TRBV30, the J call TRBJ1-1; perhaps TRBD1 as D (6 bases). Germline V gene sequence: CDR1 GTSNPN, CDR2 SVGIG (reference sequence). The CDR3 totals 15 residues. V lost 4 bases to trimming and J lost 0 bases, with 15 bases between them. CDR3 DNA: TGTGCCTGGACTCCGAGGGGGAATCTGAACACTGAAGCTTTCTTT. Protein: CAWTPRGNLNTEAFF.

V is TRBV18 and J is TRBJ1-2, with D possibly matching TRBD1 (5 bases). This CDR3 has 14 residues. Trimming stripped 2 bases from V and 4 bases from J, with 11 bases between. Germline CDR1 and CDR2: KGHSH and LQKENI. CDR3 protein: CASSPGGGLYGYTF. In DNA, the CDR3 is TGTGCCAGCTCACCAGGGGGGGGACTCTATGGCTACACCTTC.

With regard to this clone: This sample includes further DNA sequences coding for the same CDR3. The gene calls are TRBV5-4 and TRBJ1-2; 9 nucleotides agree with TRBD1. V was clipped by 4 bases and J by 6 bases; unmatched bases: 4. CDR3 size: 13 residues. Germline V gene lookup returns CDR1 SGHNT and CDR2 YYREEE (reference sequence). DNA of the CDR3: TGTGCCAGCAGCCTTACAGGGGGCGATGGCTACACCTTC. Translated: CASSLTGGDGYTF.

This clone was counted between two and nine times. J is TRBJ1-2 and V is TRBV14, with a possible D match to TRBD1 (5 bases). V shed 4 bases and J shed 4 bases, with 19 bases lying between them. This CDR3 spans 16 amino acids. CDR1 and CDR2 (germline): SGHDN, FVKESK. The CDR3 DNA reads TGTGCCAGCAGCCGAGGGCAGAAGGGGACTACCTATGGCTACACCTTC. It specifies CASSRGQKGTTYGYTF.